This T cell receptor (beta chain) was recovered during a study of a mutant IDH1 vaccine in newly diagnosed glioma. Study background: Averaging roughly 40 years of age, treated patients were around 60% male and around 40% female. Visit V13 took place at week 47, and visit V12 happened at week 35.

Data came from immunoSEQ multiplex PCR; TCRdb stores just in-frame clones and leaves some out. Of 60,000 or so clones listed, 80% to 90% were seen once; the top ten hold 4% to 5%. General study points: Vaccination elicited immune responses in approximately 92% of patients.

As regards this clone: No antigen is known for it.

Time point specified: week 35, safety follow-up. Each dose of the vaccine consisted of 300 ug of mutant IDH1 20-mer peptide, with topical imiquimod. Eight vaccinations went to patients in weeks 1, 3, 5, 7, 11, 15, 19, 23. Germline lookup yields CDR1 SGHTS and CDR2 YDEGEE. The length of the CDR3 is 17 residues. Unmatched junction bases numbered 7, after V lost 0 bases and J lost 2 bases. This TCR derives from a man aged 30 to 39 with glioma. Source: PBMCs, taken from a glioma patient whose treatment included an IDH1 peptide vaccine. The rearrangement joins TRBV5-8 to TRBJ2-3; 9 bases are shared with TRBD1. The CDR3 DNA sequence: TGTGCCAGCAGCTTGGGGGACAGGGCCCTTAACACAGATACGCAGTATTTT. Translating it yields CASSLGDRALNTDTQYF. The full variable domain, its missing parts supplied by reference TRBV5-8 and TRBJ2-3, is EAGVTQSPTHLIKTRGQQATLRCSPISGHTSVYWYQQALGLGLQFLLWYDEGEERNRGNFPPRFSGRQFPNYSSELNVNALELEDSALYLCASSLGDRALNTDTQYFGPGTRLTVL.